The 17 T cell receptor beta chains presented below share a single source sample, sequenced in a study of blood T cell repertoires in COVID-19. Sequencing used immunoSEQ multiplex PCR; TCRdb keeps in-frame clones, though not all of them. The data hold about 150,000 clones, with 65% to 85% observed a single time. Sequencing input: peripheral blood. These receptors were taken from a man in his 60s with active or convalescent COVID-19.

The genes are TRBV13 and TRBJ1-4; 9 positions match TRBD1. The CDR3 spans 15 residues. J gave up 5 bases and V 0 bases, and 1 base lay outside the gene matches. Germline assignment: CDR1 PRHDT and CDR2 FYEKMQ (reference sequence). CDR3 DNA: TGTGCCAGCAGCTTAGGGACAGGGGGGAATGAAAAACTGTTTTTT. Amino acids: CASSLGTGGNEKLFF. The complete variable domain, with remaining parts taken from reference TRBV13 and TRBJ1-4, reads AAGVIQSPRHLIKEKRETATLKCYPIPRHDTVYWYQQGPGQDPQFLISFYEKMQSDKGSIPDRFSAQQFSDYHSELNMSSLELGDSALYFCASSLGTGGNEKLFFGSGTQLSVL.

The chain employs TRBV28 and TRBJ1-3; TRBD1 matches at 8 bases. The CDR3 covers 15 residues. Germline CDR1 and CDR2: MDHEN and SYDVKM. V was clipped by 5 bases and J by 4 bases; unmatched bases: 7. CDR3 in DNA: TGTGCCAGCAGTGTTTTAGGACAGGGCGGAAACACCATATATTTT. Translating gives CASSVLGQGGNTIYF.

The genes are TRBV25-1 and TRBJ2-5, with 9 bases matching TRBD2. Trimming took 5 bases from V and 1 from J; bases not matched to a gene: 14. CDR3 length: 18 amino acids. Per the germline V gene, CDR1 is MGHDK and CDR2 is SYGVNS. CDR3 amino acids: CASSPPGTSYKVQETQYF. The CDR3 nucleotides read TGTGCCAGCAGTCCCCCAGGGACTAGCTATAAAGTCCAAGAGACCCAGTACTTC.

The rearrangement links TRBV27 to TRBJ2-1; D perhaps matches TRBD2 (6 bases). Looked up from germline, CDR1 is MNHEY and CDR2 is SMNVEV (reference sequence). Trimming pared 3 bases from V and 8 bases from J, leaving 17 bases between. The CDR3 length is 15 residues. The CDR3 bases are TGTGCCAGCAGTTTGGGGGGACGTGGGTTCGATGAGCAGTTCTTC. Its protein is CASSLGGRGFDEQFF.

This clone was seen many times. The chain combines TRBV12-5 with TRBJ1-1; tentatively, D is TRBD1 (6 bases). Germline V gene data show CDR1 as LGHNT and CDR2 as FRNRAP. This CDR3 is built from 14 residues. V shed 7 bases and J shed 1 base, with 13 bases lying between them. Here the CDR3 reads CASAWGTQNTEAFF. In nucleotides, the CDR3 is TGTGCTAGTGCCTGGGGGACACAGAACACTGAAGCTTTCTTT.

The rearrangement joins TRBV27 to TRBJ1-2, with TRBD1 matching 11 bases. The CDR3 sequence is 14 residues long. Germline V lookup: CDR1 MNHEY, CDR2 SMNVEV (reference sequence). The J segment lost 5 bases and the V segment lost 5 bases, leaving 4 bases of the junction unmatched. The CDR3 nucleotides are TGTGCCAGCAGTCCGGGACAGGGGGTGTATGGCTACACCTTC. This translates into CASSPGQGVYGYTF.

The chain combines TRBV12-3 or TRBV12-4 with TRBJ1-2; D is uncertain. V was cut by 4 bases and J by 0 bases, with 6 bases left in between. The CDR3 sequence is 13 residues long. CDR3 sequence: CASSSTANYGYTF. The CDR3 nucleotides read TGTGCCAGCAGTTCGACTGCTAACTATGGCTACACCTTC.

The V and J genes are TRBV7-6 and TRBJ1-3, with D possibly being TRBD1 (6 bases). The CDR3 is 17 residues long. Trimming took 5 bases from V and 0 from J, leaving 17 bases between them. Per germline, CDR1 SGHVS and CDR2 FNYEAQ. The DNA for the CDR3 is TGTGCCAGCAGCCTACCCCTGACAGGACCCTCTGGAAACACCATATATTTT. This sequence encodes CASSLPLTGPSGNTIYF.

The count of this clone is one. The CDR3 bases are TGTGCCAGCAGCTTAGGGGGGGGAAAGACCCAGTACTTC. Translated, it gives CASSLGGGKTQYF. The chain has TRBV7-7 and TRBJ2-5, with 7 bases aligning to TRBD2. Germline lookup yields CDR1 SSHAT and CDR2 FNYEAQ (reference sequence). The CDR3 is 13 residues long. V trimming: 1 base; J trimming: 6 bases; junction bases outside the gene matches: 2.

This clone turned up a few times. The chain uses TRBV18 and TRBJ1-2; tentative D call: TRBD1 (5 bases). Germline V lookup: CDR1 KGHSH, CDR2 LQKENI. V was pared by 5 bases and J by 0 bases, with 19 bases between. CDR3 length: 17 amino acids. This CDR3 reads CASSFLQDNLANYGYTF. Written as DNA, the CDR3 is TGTGCCAGCTCATTTCTACAGGACAACTTGGCTAACTATGGCTACACCTTC.

The V and J genes are TRBV19 and TRBJ1-1; 8 nucleotides match TRBD1. CDR1 is LNHDA and CDR2 is SQIVND in the germline V gene (reference sequence). The CDR3 extends over 14 amino acids. V gave up 2 bases and J gave up 6 bases; unmatched junction bases: 5. The CDR3 sequence is CASSITGGRAEAFF. The CDR3 DNA follows: TGTGCCAGTAGTATAACAGGGGGTCGGGCTGAAGCTTTCTTT.

This clone has a single count. This rearrangement joins TRBV6-5 to TRBJ2-7; 8 nucleotides agree with TRBD1. Trimming took 0 bases from V and 3 from J; bases not matched to a gene: 1. Germline V gene data show CDR1 as MNHEY and CDR2 as SVGAGI. The CDR3 has 14 amino acids. The CDR3 region has the DNA TGTGCCAGCAGTTACTCCAGGGGGCTCTACGAGCAGTACTTC. Translated, it gives CASSYSRGLYEQYF.

The gene calls are TRBV3-1 (or the pseudogene TRBV3-2) and TRBJ2-7, with 8 bases matching TRBD2. After removal of 4 bases from V and 5 bases from J, the junction contained 7 bases not matched to a gene. The CDR3 is 14 amino acids. Germline V gives CDR1 LGHDT, CDR2 YNNKEL (reference sequence). DNA for the CDR3: TGTGCCAGCAGCCCAGTGGATAGCGGGGACGAGCAGTACTTC. Translating gives CASSPVDSGDEQYF.

The rearrangement links TRBV9 to TRBJ2-7, with 9 positions matching TRBD1. V was clipped by 3 bases and J by 3 bases; unmatched bases: 10. CDR3 length equals 16 residues. From germline, CDR1 is SGDLS and CDR2 YYNGEE. CDR3 loop: CASSAHEQGANYEQYF. CDR3 nucleotide sequence: TGTGCCAGCAGCGCTCATGAACAGGGGGCCAACTACGAGCAGTACTTC. Based on the CDR3 plus reference TRBV9 and TRBJ2-7, the full variable domain is DSGVTQTPKHLITATGQRVTLRCSPRSGDLSVYWYQQSLDQGLQFLIQYYNGEERAKGNILERFSAQQFPDLHSELNLSSLELGDSALYFCASSAHEQGANYEQYFGPGTRLTVT.

This chain connects TRBV7-3 to TRBJ1-2; 9 nucleotides align to TRBD1. V was clipped by 3 bases and J by 2 bases; unmatched bases: 4. The CDR3 has 15 amino acids. Germline V gene data show CDR1 as SGHTA and CDR2 as FQGTGA. The CDR3 sequence: CASSLGGTGNYGYTF. As DNA, the CDR3 is TGTGCCAGCAGCTTGGGCGGGACAGGGAACTATGGCTACACCTTC. Drawing the rest from reference TRBV7-3 and TRBJ1-2, the complete variable domain is GAGVSQTPSNKVTEKGKYVELRCDPISGHTALYWYRQSLGQGPEFLIYFQGTGAADDSGLPNDRFFAVRPEGSVSTLKIQRTERGDSAVYLCASSLGGTGNYGYTFGSGTRLTVV.

This clone appeared many times. The chain has TRBV18 and TRBJ1-6; unclear D gene. Trimming took off 3 bases at V and 5 bases at J, with 14 bases between the two ends. The length of the CDR3 is 16 residues. In germline, CDR1 is KGHSH, CDR2 LQKENI. CDR3 in DNA: TGTGCCAGCTCACCCGGTCGCGCCGATAATAATTCACCCCTCCACTTT. Translation: CASSPGRADNNSPLHF.

The chain employs TRBV6-6 and TRBJ1-1; 9 bases agree with TRBD1. Germline V gene sequence: CDR1 MNHNY, CDR2 SVGAGI (reference sequence). CDR3 length: 14 residues. With 5 bases clipped from V and 4 bases from J, the junction kept 5 bases outside the gene matches. In nucleotides, the CDR3 is TGTGCCAGCAGTGGTACAGGGGGCGGCACTGAAGCTTTCTTT. Protein sequence: CASSGTGGGTEAFF.